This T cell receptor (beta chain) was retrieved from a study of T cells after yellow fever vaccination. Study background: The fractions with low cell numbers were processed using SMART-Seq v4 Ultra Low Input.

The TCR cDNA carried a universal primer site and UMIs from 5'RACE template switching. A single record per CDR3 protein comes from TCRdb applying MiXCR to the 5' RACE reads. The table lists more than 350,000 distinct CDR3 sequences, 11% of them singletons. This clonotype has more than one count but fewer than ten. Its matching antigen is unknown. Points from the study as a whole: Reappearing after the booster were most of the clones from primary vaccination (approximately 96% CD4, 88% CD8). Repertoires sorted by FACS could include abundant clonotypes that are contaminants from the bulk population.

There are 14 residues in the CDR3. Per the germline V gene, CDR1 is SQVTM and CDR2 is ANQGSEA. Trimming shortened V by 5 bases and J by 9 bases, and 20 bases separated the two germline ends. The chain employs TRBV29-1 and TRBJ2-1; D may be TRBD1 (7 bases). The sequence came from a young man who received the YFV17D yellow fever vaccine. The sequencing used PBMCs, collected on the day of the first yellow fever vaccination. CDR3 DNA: TGCAGCGTTCCGACAGGGAGGCTCGCGGGTGAGCAGTTCTTC. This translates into CSVPTGRLAGEQFF.